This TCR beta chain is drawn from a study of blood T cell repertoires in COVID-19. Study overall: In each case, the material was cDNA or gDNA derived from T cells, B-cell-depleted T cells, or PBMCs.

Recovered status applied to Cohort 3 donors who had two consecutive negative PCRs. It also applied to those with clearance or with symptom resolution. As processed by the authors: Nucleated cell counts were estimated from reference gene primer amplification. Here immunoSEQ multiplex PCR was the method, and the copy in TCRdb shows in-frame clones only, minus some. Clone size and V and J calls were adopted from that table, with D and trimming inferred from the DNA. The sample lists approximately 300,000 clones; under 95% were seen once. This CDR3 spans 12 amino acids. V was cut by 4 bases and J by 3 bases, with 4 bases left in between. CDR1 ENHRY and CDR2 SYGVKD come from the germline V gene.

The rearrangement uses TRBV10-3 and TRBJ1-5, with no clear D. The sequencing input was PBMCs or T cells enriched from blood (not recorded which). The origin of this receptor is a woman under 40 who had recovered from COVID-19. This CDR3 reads CAISASNQPQHF. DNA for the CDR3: TGTGCCATCAGTGCCTCCAATCAGCCCCAGCATTTT.